This T cell receptor beta chain appears in the sequencing data of a study of cytomegalovirus exposure and HLA in healthy donors. V lost 8 bases and J lost 5, with 20 bases in between. The CDR3 spans 15 residues. Germline-derived CDR1 and CDR2 are MNHEY and SMNVEV (reference sequence). The repertoire was sequenced with immunoSEQ multiplex PCR; TCRdb's copy has only in-frame clones and lacks some. This repertoire shows approximately 150,000 clones, roughly nine tenths found once; its top ten account for about 0.7%. The TCR originated in a man younger than 35 in good health and CMV-seronegative. The J gene is TRBJ2-3, the V gene TRBV27; D remains ambiguous. Sample: PBMCs. CDR3 residues: CASRPWKAMVDTQYF. The CDR3 bases are TGTGCCAGCCGCCCTTGGAAAGCGATGGTAGATACGCAGTATTTT.